Below are 24 T cell receptor beta chains sequenced from a single sample in a study of Graves' ophthalmopathy and Graves' hyperthyroidism. The authors amplified TCR beta CDR3 regions, and they did so from RNA transcripts for repertoire sequencing. A first-round RT-PCR used HTBI primers, followed by a second-round multiplex PCR. TCRdb re-called the multiplex PCR reads with MiXCR, one entry per CDR3 protein. The data contain about 210,000 distinct CDR3 sequences, around 28% of them singletons. The specimen sequenced was peripheral blood. These receptors were obtained from a man aged 50-59 years with Graves' ophthalmopathy.

This rearrangement joins TRBV7-3 to TRBJ2-5, with no clear D. The CDR3 has 14 residues. Germline assignment: CDR1 SGHTA and CDR2 FQGTGA. V was trimmed by 1 base and J by 5 bases, leaving 11 bases between them. The CDR3 DNA follows: TGTGCCAGCAGCTTAAGTAGGTCGACCGAGACCCAGTACTTC. Amino acid sequence: CASSLSRSTETQYF.

This clonotype appeared many times. The V gene is TRBV2, the J gene TRBJ2-2; a weak D match, TRBD1 (5 bases). CDR1 and CDR2 from the germline V gene are SNHLY and FYNNEI. The V gene lost 7 bases and the J gene lost 0 bases, with 6 bases spanning the gap. The CDR3 covers 13 residues. CDR3 coding DNA: TGTGCCAGCACCAGGGCGAACACCGGGGAGCTGTTTTTT. Translated: CASTRANTGELFF.

This clonotype has ten or more counts. The genes are TRBV27 and TRBJ1-6, with 7 bases fitting TRBD1. Trimming removed 3 bases from V and 2 bases from J; junction bases left unmatched: 1. CDR1 and CDR2 from the germline V gene are MNHEY and SMNVEV (reference sequence). There are 15 residues in the CDR3. CDR3 sequence: CASSLTGTYNSPLHF. The CDR3 bases are TGTGCCAGCAGTTTGACAGGGACCTATAATTCACCCCTCCACTTT.

The V call is TRBV12-3 or TRBV12-4, the J call TRBJ1-5; D possibly corresponds to TRBD1 (5 bases). This CDR3 region has 13 residues. V lost 6 bases to trimming and J lost 6 bases, with 12 bases between them. In DNA, the CDR3 is TGTGCCAGCAGACAGGAAGATAGTCAGCCCCAGCATTTT. Its translation: CASRQEDSQPQHF.

This clonotype showed up many times. J is TRBJ1-1 and V is TRBV7-9; D is ambiguous. The V end was cut by 1 base, the J end by 0 bases, with 9 bases between. The CDR3 is 15 residues long. The germline gives CDR1 SEHNR, CDR2 FQNEAQ (reference sequence). Here the CDR3 reads CASSLEGNVNTEAFF. The CDR3 bases are TGTGCCAGCAGCTTAGAGGGTAACGTGAACACTGAAGCTTTCTTT.

This clonotype showed up many times. This chain joins TRBV6-1 and TRBJ2-5, with 7 bases that match TRBD1. The germline V gene encodes CDR1 MNHNS and CDR2 SASEGT. This CDR3 has 14 amino acids. With V trimmed by 4 bases and J by 5 bases, 7 bases remained unmatched. The CDR3 DNA reads TGTGCCAGCAGTGCGGGACAGCGAGGGGAGACCCAGTACTTC. Encoded protein: CASSAGQRGETQYF.

The chain uses TRBV12-3 or TRBV12-4 and TRBJ1-1; D may be TRBD1 (5 bases). The CDR3 is made up of 11 amino acids. V was cut by 7 bases and J by 8 bases, with 11 bases left in between. The CDR3: CASNPGTEAFF. CDR3 coding DNA: TGTGCCAGCAACCCGGGGACGGAAGCTTTCTTT.

This clonotype has at least ten counts. The genes are TRBV7-2 and TRBJ2-7; TRBD1 or TRBD2 may be the D gene (5 bases each). The CDR3 has 15 residues. The V gene lost 4 bases and the J gene lost 1 base, with 14 bases spanning the gap. Germline-derived CDR1 and CDR2 are SGHTA and FQGNSA. CDR3 DNA sequence: TGTGCCAGCAGCTCAAAAGTTGGGGGTTCCTACGAGCAGTACTTC. The encoded protein is CASSSKVGGSYEQYF.

This clonotype was counted at least ten times. The J gene is TRBJ2-7, the V gene TRBV4-1, with TRBD1 matching over 7 bases. Germline values: CDR1 MGHRA, CDR2 YSYEKL. The CDR3 covers 14 residues. V was pared by 6 bases and J by 3 bases, with 8 bases of the junction left unmatched. The CDR3, as DNA: TGCGCCAGCAGTTCCGGGACAGTCCTCTACGAGCAGTACTTC. Its translation: CASSSGTVLYEQYF.

Ten or more counts support this clonotype. V is TRBV7-2 and J is TRBJ1-5, with 7 positions matching TRBD1. The CDR3 is 14 amino acids. CDR1 and CDR2 from the germline V gene are SGHTA and FQGNSA. Losses at the gene ends were 5 bases for V and 4 bases for J; bases not matched to a gene: 5. The CDR3 sequence is CASSSRGFNQPQHF. CDR3 DNA sequence: TGTGCCAGCAGCAGCAGGGGGTTTAATCAGCCCCAGCATTTT.

This clonotype was seen ten or more times. The CDR3 sequence is CASSPADRPLFHEQYF. DNA of the CDR3: TGTGCCAGCAGCCCAGCCGACAGACCCCTTTTCCACGAGCAGTACTTC. This chain uses TRBV11-2 with TRBJ2-7, with TRBD1 as a possible D gene (5 bases). This CDR3 contains 16 residues. The germline gives CDR1 SGHAT, CDR2 FQNNGV. V was clipped by 5 bases and J by 5 bases, with 22 bases between them. Variable domain in full (rest from reference TRBV11-2 and TRBJ2-7): EAGVAQSPRYKIIEKRQSVAFWCNPISGHATLYWYQQILGQGPKLLIQFQNNGVVDDSQLPKDRFSAERLKGVDSTLKIQPAKLEDSAVYLCASSPADRPLFHEQYFGPGTRLTVT.

This clonotype has a count of ten or more. This chain links TRBV28 with TRBJ2-7; 11 nucleotides match TRBD2. This CDR3 has 14 amino acids. Germline CDR1 MDHEN, CDR2 SYDVKM. V lost 6 bases, J lost 7 bases, and 8 bases stayed unmatched. CDR3 DNA: TGTGCCAGCAGGTCTGGGACTAGCGGTTTTGAGCAGTACTTC. Translating gives CASRSGTSGFEQYF.

This clonotype was observed many times. This sequence joins TRBV7-8 and TRBJ2-7, with a tentative D call TRBD2 (7 bases). V dropped 2 bases and J dropped 4 bases, with 15 bases sitting between them. The CDR3 spans 15 residues. Germline CDR1 and CDR2: SGHVS and FQNEAQ. CDR3 coding DNA: TGTGCCAGCAGCTTATTAGGGGGGGCGAATTACGAGCAGTACTTC. Translating gives CASSLLGGANYEQYF.

At least ten counts were recorded for this clonotype. This chain links TRBV28 with TRBJ1-6, with TRBD1 as a possible D gene (6 bases). Trimming removed 6 bases from V and 7 bases from J, with 19 bases in between. Germline CDR1 MDHEN, CDR2 SYDVKM. The CDR3 loop spans 16 amino acids. The CDR3 loop is CASRSVTGGENSPLHF. CDR3 nucleotides: TGTGCCAGCAGGTCGGTAACGGGGGGCGAAAATTCACCCCTCCACTTT.

This clonotype has at least ten counts. J is TRBJ1-2 and V is TRBV30; D perhaps matches TRBD1 (5 bases). The CDR3 totals 13 residues. The V end lost 2 bases, the J end lost 7 bases, and 14 bases lay between the germline ends. Germline CDR1 reads GTSNPN; CDR2 reads SVGIG (reference sequence). DNA of the CDR3: TGTGCCTGGAGTACCGGGGGTTTGGTTGGCTACACCTTC. This encodes CAWSTGGLVGYTF.

This clonotype showed up many times. V gene TRBV18 combines with J gene TRBJ2-4, with D possibly matching TRBD2 (6 bases). V gave up 8 bases and J gave up 8 bases, with 16 bases separating them. The germline CDR1 and CDR2 sequences are KGHSH and LQKENI. The CDR3 runs 13 residues. This CDR3 reads CASARDFRDIQYF. The CDR3 coding sequence is TGTGCCAGCGCGAGGGACTTTAGGGACATTCAGTACTTC.

This clonotype was recorded many times. V gene TRBV28 combines with J gene TRBJ2-7; TRBD1 aligns across 10 bases. The CDR3 is 14 amino acids. Germline V lookup: CDR1 MDHEN, CDR2 SYDVKM. V shed 3 bases, J shed 4 bases, and the junction held 3 bases outside the gene matches. The CDR3 loop is CASSFRTGGYEQYF. In nucleotides, the CDR3 is TGTGCCAGCAGTTTCAGGACAGGGGGATACGAGCAGTACTTC.

This chain connects TRBV6-2 or TRBV6-3 to TRBJ2-5; the D is unclear. Trimming shortened V by 2 bases and J by 0 bases, and 7 bases separated the two germline ends. Per the germline V gene, CDR1 is MNHEY and CDR2 is SVGEGT. The CDR3 is 14 amino acids. CDR3 residues: CASSYVLHQETQYF. DNA for the CDR3: TGTGCCAGCAGTTACGTCCTACACCAAGAGACCCAGTACTTC.

CDR3 bases: TGTGCCAGCACCGGGGTCCCTGAAGCTTTCTTT. Amino acid sequence: CASTGVPEAFF. This sequence joins TRBV6-1 and TRBJ1-1; the D is unclear. V was pared by 7 bases and J by 6 bases, with 9 bases between. The V gene's germline CDR1 is MNHNS and CDR2 SASEGT. CDR3 size: 11 residues.

This clonotype was observed at least ten times. This chain's CDR3 is CASRLRTGGQPQHF. DNA for the CDR3: TGTGCCAGCAGATTACGGACAGGGGGTCAGCCCCAGCATTTT. The chain carries TRBV6-5 and TRBJ1-5, with TRBD1 identical over 10 bases. CDR1 and CDR2 from the germline V gene are MNHEY and SVGAGI. The CDR3 runs to 14 residues. J was trimmed by 6 bases and V by 6 bases; bases with no gene match: 5.

J is TRBJ1-2 and V is TRBV28; D not resolved. Trimming took off 5 bases at V and 3 bases at J, with 7 bases between the two ends. Germline-derived CDR1 and CDR2 are MDHEN and SYDVKM. This CDR3 comprises 12 residues. The CDR3 coding sequence is TGTGCCAGCAGTCAAAGTCACTATGGCTACACCTTC. This sequence encodes CASSQSHYGYTF.

This sequence joins TRBV15 and TRBJ2-7; D is uncertain. The CDR3 spans 16 residues. The V and J ends lost 1 base and 6 bases respectively, with 19 bases between them. Looked up from germline, CDR1 is LNHNV and CDR2 is YYDKDF (reference sequence). The chain's CDR3 is CATSRAGAGLGLEQYF. CDR3 DNA sequence: TGTGCCACCAGCAGAGCCGGCGCAGGTTTAGGGCTCGAGCAGTACTTC.

This chain links TRBV7-2 with TRBJ2-7, with D unclear. Germline loops: CDR1 SGHTA, CDR2 FQGNSA. The CDR3 totals 14 residues. V lost 2 bases, J lost 2 bases, and 10 bases lay in between. The CDR3 sequence is CASSLIVSAYEQYF. The CDR3 region has the DNA TGTGCCAGCAGCTTAATCGTGAGCGCCTACGAGCAGTACTTC.

The CDR3 spells CASRPRAASYEQYF. The DNA of the CDR3 is TGTGCCAGCAGACCTCGAGCTGCCTCCTACGAGCAGTACTTC. V is TRBV6-1 and J is TRBJ2-7; the D is unclear. Per the germline V gene, CDR1 is MNHNS and CDR2 is SASEGT. Trimming pared 6 bases from V and 0 bases from J, leaving 12 bases between. The CDR3 is made up of 14 amino acids.